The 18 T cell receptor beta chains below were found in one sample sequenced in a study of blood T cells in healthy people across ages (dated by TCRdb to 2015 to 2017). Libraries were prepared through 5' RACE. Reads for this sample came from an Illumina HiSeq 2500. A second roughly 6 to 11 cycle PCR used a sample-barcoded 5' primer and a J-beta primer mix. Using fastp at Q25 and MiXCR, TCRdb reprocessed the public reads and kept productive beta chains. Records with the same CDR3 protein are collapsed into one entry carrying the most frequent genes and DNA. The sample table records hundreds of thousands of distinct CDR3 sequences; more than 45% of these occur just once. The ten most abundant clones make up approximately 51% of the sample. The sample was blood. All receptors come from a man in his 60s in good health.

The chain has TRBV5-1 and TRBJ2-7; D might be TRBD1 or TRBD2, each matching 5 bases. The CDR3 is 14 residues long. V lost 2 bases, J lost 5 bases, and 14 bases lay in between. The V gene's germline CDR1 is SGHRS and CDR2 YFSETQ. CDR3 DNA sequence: TGCGCCAGCAGCTTCAGAGTTCGGGGCGACGAGCAGTACTTC. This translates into CASSFRVRGDEQYF.

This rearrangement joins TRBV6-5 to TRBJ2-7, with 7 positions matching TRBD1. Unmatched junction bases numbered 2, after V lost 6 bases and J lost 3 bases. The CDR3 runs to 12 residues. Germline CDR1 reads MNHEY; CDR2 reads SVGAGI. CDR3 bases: TGTGCCAGCAGATCAGGGGGCTACGAGCAGTACTTC. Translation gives CASRSGGYEQYF.

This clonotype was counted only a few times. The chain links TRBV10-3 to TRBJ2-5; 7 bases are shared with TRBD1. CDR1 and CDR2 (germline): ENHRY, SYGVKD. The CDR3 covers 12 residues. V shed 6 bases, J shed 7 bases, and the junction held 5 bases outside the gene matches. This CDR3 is CAISGTAATQYF. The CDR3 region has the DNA TGTGCCATCAGCGGGACAGCCGCGACCCAGTACTTC.

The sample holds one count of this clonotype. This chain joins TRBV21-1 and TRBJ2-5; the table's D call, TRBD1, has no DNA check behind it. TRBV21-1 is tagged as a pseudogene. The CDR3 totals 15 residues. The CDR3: CASSKVTGDNGTQYF. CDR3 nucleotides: TGTGCCAGCAGCAAAGTGACAGGGGATAACGGGACCCAGTACTTC.

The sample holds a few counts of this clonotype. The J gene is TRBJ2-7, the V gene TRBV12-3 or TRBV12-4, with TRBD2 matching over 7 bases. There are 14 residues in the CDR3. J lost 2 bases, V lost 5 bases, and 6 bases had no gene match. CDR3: CASSPSGVTYEQYF. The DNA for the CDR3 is TGTGCCAGCAGTCCAAGCGGGGTCACCTACGAGCAGTACTTC.

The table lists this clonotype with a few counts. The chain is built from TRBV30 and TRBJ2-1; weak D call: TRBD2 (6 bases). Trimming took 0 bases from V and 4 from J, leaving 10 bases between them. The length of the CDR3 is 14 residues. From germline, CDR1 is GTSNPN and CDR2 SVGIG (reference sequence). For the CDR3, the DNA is TGTGCCTGGAGTGTAAAGGCGGGGTACAATGAGCAGTTCTTC. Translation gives CAWSVKAGYNEQFF.

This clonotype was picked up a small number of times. The CDR3 region has the DNA TGCGCCAGCAGCTCGAACGTGGGCGGCCAAGAGACCCAGTACTTC. Its protein is CASSSNVGGQETQYF. The chain joins TRBV5-1 to TRBJ2-5; no clear D gene. In germline, CDR1 is SGHRS, CDR2 YFSETQ. V gave up 3 bases and J gave up 1 base, with 13 bases separating them. The CDR3 has 15 amino acids.

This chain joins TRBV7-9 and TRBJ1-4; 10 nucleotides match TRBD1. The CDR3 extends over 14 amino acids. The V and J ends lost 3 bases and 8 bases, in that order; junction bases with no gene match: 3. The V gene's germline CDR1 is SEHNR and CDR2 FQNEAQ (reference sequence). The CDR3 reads CASSFGQGGEKLFF. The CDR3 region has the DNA TGTGCCAGCAGCTTCGGACAGGGGGGGGAAAAACTGTTTTTT.

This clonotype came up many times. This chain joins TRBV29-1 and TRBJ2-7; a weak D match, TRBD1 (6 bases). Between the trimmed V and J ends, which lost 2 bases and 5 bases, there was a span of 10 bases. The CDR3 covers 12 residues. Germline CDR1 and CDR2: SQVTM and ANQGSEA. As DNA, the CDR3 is TGCAGCGTTGAAAAAGGACAGAACGAGCAGTACTTC. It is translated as CSVEKGQNEQYF.

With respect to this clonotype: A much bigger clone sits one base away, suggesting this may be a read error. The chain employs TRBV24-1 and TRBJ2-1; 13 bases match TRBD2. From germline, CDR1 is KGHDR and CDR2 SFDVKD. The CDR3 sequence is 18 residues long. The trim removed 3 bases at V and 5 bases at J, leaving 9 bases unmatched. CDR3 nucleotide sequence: TGTGCCACCAGTGATCAAACTAGCGGGAGGGGCGTTGACAATGAGCAGTTCTTC. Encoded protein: CATSDQTSGRGVDNEQFF.

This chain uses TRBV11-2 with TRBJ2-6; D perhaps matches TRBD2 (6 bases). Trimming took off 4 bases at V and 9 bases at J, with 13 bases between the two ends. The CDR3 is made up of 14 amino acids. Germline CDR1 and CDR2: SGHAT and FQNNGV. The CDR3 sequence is CASSSLGSGNVLTF. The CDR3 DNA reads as TGTGCCAGCAGCTCCCTCGGGAGTGGCAACGTCCTGACTTTC.

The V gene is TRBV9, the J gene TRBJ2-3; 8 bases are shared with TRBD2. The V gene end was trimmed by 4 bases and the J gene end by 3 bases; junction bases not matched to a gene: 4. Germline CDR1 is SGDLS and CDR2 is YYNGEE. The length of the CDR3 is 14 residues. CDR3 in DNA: TGTGCCAGCAGCTCAGTAGCGGGAACAGATACGCAGTATTTT. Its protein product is CASSSVAGTDTQYF.

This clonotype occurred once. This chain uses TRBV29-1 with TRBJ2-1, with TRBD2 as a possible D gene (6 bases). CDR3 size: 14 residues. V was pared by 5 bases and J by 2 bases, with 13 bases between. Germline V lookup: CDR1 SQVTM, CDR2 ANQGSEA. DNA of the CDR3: TGCAGCGTTCGGGGTAGCGGAACCTACAATGAGCAGTTCTTC. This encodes CSVRGSGTYNEQFF.

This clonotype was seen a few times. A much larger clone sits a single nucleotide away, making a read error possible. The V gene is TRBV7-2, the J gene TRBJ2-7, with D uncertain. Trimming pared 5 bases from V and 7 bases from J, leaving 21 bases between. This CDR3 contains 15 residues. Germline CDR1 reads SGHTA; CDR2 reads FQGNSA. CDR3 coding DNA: TGTGCCAGCAGCCAAATGGGAATTCCTGGCAATGAGCAGTACTTC. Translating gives CASSQMGIPGNEQYF. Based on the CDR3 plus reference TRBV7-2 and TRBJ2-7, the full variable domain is GAGVSQSPSNKVTEKGKDVELRCDPISGHTALYWYRQSLGQGLEFLIYFQGNSAPDKSGLPSDRFSAERTGGSVSTLTIQRTQQEDSAVYLCASSQMGIPGNEQYFGPGTRLTVT.

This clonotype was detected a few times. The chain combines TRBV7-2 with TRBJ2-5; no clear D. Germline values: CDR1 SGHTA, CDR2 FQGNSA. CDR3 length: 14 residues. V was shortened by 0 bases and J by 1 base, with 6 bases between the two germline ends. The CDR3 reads CASSLAQVQETQYF. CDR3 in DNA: TGTGCCAGCAGCTTAGCCCAAGTCCAAGAGACCCAGTACTTC.

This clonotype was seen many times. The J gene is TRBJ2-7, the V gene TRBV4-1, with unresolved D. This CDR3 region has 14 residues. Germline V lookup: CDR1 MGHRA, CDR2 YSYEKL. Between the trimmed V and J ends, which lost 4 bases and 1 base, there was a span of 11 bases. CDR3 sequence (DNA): TGCGCCAGCAGCCCCCAGGAGCCTTCCTACGAGCAGTACTTC. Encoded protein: CASSPQEPSYEQYF.

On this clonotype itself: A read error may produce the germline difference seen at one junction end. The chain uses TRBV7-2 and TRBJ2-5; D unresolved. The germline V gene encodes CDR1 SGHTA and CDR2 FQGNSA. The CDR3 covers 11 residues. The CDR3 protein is CASSLATTRYF. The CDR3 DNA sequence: TGTGCCAGCAGCTTAGCCACGACCCGGTACTTC.

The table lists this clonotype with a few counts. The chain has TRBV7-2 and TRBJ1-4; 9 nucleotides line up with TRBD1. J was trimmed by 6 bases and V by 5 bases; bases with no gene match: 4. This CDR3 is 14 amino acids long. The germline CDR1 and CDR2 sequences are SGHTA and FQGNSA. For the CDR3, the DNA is TGTGCCAGCAGCGGGGGACAGGGCCATGAAAAACTGTTTTTT. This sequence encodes CASSGGQGHEKLFF.